This T cell receptor beta chain was observed in a study of radiation and T cells in renal cell carcinoma. Background on the study: Nephrectomy followed 15 Gy stereotactic body radiation by 4 weeks.

Notes on the study in general: From baseline, blood top tumor clonotypes peaked at 2 weeks post-radiation.

Between the trimmed V and J ends, which lost 0 bases and 0 bases, there was a span of 4 bases. Germline assignment: CDR1 SGHAT and CDR2 FQDESV (reference sequence). The CDR3 consists of 14 residues. Produced via immunoSEQ multiplex PCR; TCRdb's table is partial and in-frame only. The data show roughly 150,000 clones, with about 91% seen just once and approximately 13% held by the top ten. Comment on this clone: Its antigen is currently unknown.

Described time point: blood 2 weeks post-SBRT. Treatment defined: 15 Gy SBRT to primary tumor, nephrectomy 4 weeks later. Radiation-treated patients gave blood at baseline, week 2 and week 4. Source: blood, taken from a patient whose treatment included radiotherapy and nephrectomy. This chain links TRBV11-1 with TRBJ2-3; the D is unclear. The receptor's source is a woman between 45 and 60 years old with renal cell carcinoma. The CDR3 region has the DNA TGTGCCAGCAGCTTAGCCACTAGCACAGATACGCAGTATTTT. It codes for CASSLATSTDTQYF.